The T cell receptor beta chain under discussion was sequenced for a study of cytomegalovirus exposure and HLA in healthy donors. PCR amplification relied on 60 Vbeta primers (plus 13 Jbeta primers). Here immunoSEQ multiplex PCR was the method, and the copy in TCRdb shows in-frame clones only, minus some. Its table lists around 150,000 clones. Germline V gene lookup returns CDR1 SGHDT and CDR2 YYEEEE. Trimming at V came to 4 bases and at J to 2 bases, leaving 14 bases not matched to a gene. This CDR3 has 17 residues. The receptor comes from a man in his forties in good health and CMV-seronegative. The chain uses TRBV5-6 and TRBJ1-2; 7 bases are a match to TRBD1. Material: PBMCs. CDR3 DNA: TGTGCCAGCAGCGACGCATACGCAGGGACAGCGAACTATGGCTACACCTTC. Its protein product is CASSDAYAGTANYGYTF.